The 22 T cell receptor beta chains presented below share a single source sample, sequenced in a study of cytomegalovirus exposure and HLA in healthy donors (dated by TCRdb to 2016 to 2017). Library preparation was by the immunoSEQ multiplex PCR assay. A mixture of 60 forward primers for TCR Vbeta segments and 13 reverse primers for TCR Jbeta segments was used in the multiplex PCR. Held by TCRdb, this immuneACCESS table contains in-frame sequences only and omits some clones. Under half of the omission traces to an unresolved V gene where checked; the cause of the rest is unknown. The sample records about 140,000 clones, roughly 80% of which are singletons. The leading ten clones occupy 1.6% of the sample. Sample: PBMCs. These receptors were obtained from a female donor in good health and CMV-seronegative.

The rearrangement joins TRBV5-1 to TRBJ2-3, with 13 bases aligning to TRBD2. In germline, CDR1 is SGHRS, CDR2 YFSETQ. This CDR3 has 16 amino acids. V shed 2 bases, J shed 1 base, and the junction held 1 base outside the gene matches. CDR3 in amino acids: CASSLGLAGGTDTQYF. The CDR3 nucleotides are TGCGCCAGCAGCTTAGGACTAGCGGGAGGCACAGATACGCAGTATTTT.

The chain uses TRBV5-1 and TRBJ1-2; D is unclear. The V gene lost 0 bases and the J gene lost 14 bases, with 14 bases spanning the gap. The CDR3 sequence is 12 residues long. Germline V gene sequence: CDR1 SGHRS, CDR2 YFSETQ. The CDR3 DNA reads TGCGCCAGCAGCTTGGAGGCAGGCCTTTGGACCTTC. It yields the protein CASSLEAGLWTF.

V and J are TRBV18 and TRBJ2-7; 10 bases align to TRBD1. CDR3 length: 17 amino acids. Germline trimming cut 5 bases from V and 6 bases from J; bases unmatched to any gene: 16. Looked up from germline, CDR1 is KGHSH and CDR2 is LQKENI. DNA for the CDR3: TGTGCCAGCTCAACGTCCACGTACCCGGGACAGGGGAGCGAGCAGTACTTC. The encoded protein is CASSTSTYPGQGSEQYF. The whole variable domain, filled in from reference TRBV18 and TRBJ2-7, reads NAGVMQNPRHLVRRRGQEARLRCSPMKGHSHVYWYRQLPEEGLKFMVYLQKENIIDESGMPKERFSAEFPKEGPSILRIQQVVRGDSAAYFCASSTSTYPGQGSEQYFGPGTRLTVT.

The rearrangement uses TRBV23-1 and TRBJ2-5; tentative D call: TRBD1 (6 bases). TRBV23-1 is marked as an open reading frame, function uncertain. The V end was cut by 0 bases, the J end by 5 bases, with 19 bases between. The CDR3 runs to 17 residues. In DNA, the CDR3 is TGCGCCAGCAGTCAATCGGACAGCCAAAGTAAAGAGGAGACCCAGTACTTC. Translating gives CASSQSDSQSKEETQYF.

This clone was observed a handful of times. The chain uses TRBV30 and TRBJ1-2; 10 nucleotides match TRBD1. Germline V gene sequence: CDR1 GTSNPN, CDR2 SVGIG (reference sequence). The V segment lost 0 bases and the J segment 4 bases; nucleotides outside the gene matches: 8. The CDR3 extends over 16 amino acids. The CDR3 loop is CAWSVGDRGLSYGYTF. In DNA form, the CDR3 reads TGTGCCTGGAGTGTAGGGGACAGGGGTTTGAGCTATGGCTACACCTTC. The full variable domain, with the rest looked up from reference TRBV30 and TRBJ1-2, is SQTIHQWPATLVQPVGSPLSLECTVEGTSNPNLYWYRQAAGRGLQLLFYSVGIGQISSEVPQNLSASRPQDRQFILSSKKLLLSDSGFYLCAWSVGDRGLSYGYTFGSGTRLTVV.

DNA for the CDR3: TGTGCCAGCGGACAGGGAGGCGGGACCTCCCCTACGCAGTATTTT. Amino acids: CASGQGGGTSPTQYF. V gene TRBV4-2 combines with J gene TRBJ2-3; 8 nucleotides line up with TRBD1. This CDR3 comprises 15 residues. Germline trimming cut 8 bases from V and 8 bases from J; bases unmatched to any gene: 15. Germline V gene sequence: CDR1 LGHNA, CDR2 YNFKEQ.

The chain links TRBV6-5 to TRBJ2-5; D possibly corresponds to TRBD2 (7 bases). The J call may be in error: the DNA end matches TRBJ2-7 better. Germline CDR1 is MNHEY and CDR2 is SVGAGI. The CDR3 loop spans 15 amino acids. In DNA form, the CDR3 reads TGTGCCAGCAGTCCGGGGGGCGGGAGCTCCTACGAGCAGTACTTC. Translating gives CASSPGGGSSYEQYF.

The chain combines TRBV11-2 with TRBJ2-7, with a possible D match to TRBD2 (5 bases). Germline V gene sequence: CDR1 SGHAT, CDR2 FQNNGV. Trimming took off 5 bases at V and 4 bases at J, with 21 bases between the two ends. The CDR3 is 16 amino acids. The CDR3 DNA reads as TGTGCCAGCAGCAAACGTACGAGGGCCATAGATTACGAGCAGTACTTC. It specifies CASSKRTRAIDYEQYF.

This clone was picked up one time. The chain has TRBV10-1 and TRBJ2-4, with no clear D. CDR3 size: 13 residues. CDR1 is WNHNN, CDR2 SYGVQD, per germline (reference sequence). Trimming removed 3 bases at V and 1 base at J, with 4 bases between. As DNA, the CDR3 is TGCGCCAGCAGTGACGGGGCCAAAAACATTCAGTACTTC. It is translated as CASSDGAKNIQYF.

V gene TRBV28 combines with J gene TRBJ1-5; TRBD1 is a possible D gene (6 bases). Trimming cost V 6 bases and J 2 bases, with 17 bases left between them. The germline CDR1 and CDR2 sequences are MDHEN and SYDVKM. CDR3 size: 16 residues. For the CDR3, the DNA is TGTGCCAGCAGCCCCAGTCGGGCAGGGGGCAATCAGCCCCAGCATTTT. It yields the protein CASSPSRAGGNQPQHF.

This rearrangement joins TRBV19 to TRBJ1-1, with D possibly matching TRBD1 (6 bases). CDR1 and CDR2 from the germline V gene are LNHDA and SQIVND (reference sequence). The CDR3 has 13 amino acids. V was pared by 5 bases and J by 5 bases, with 12 bases between. The CDR3 DNA reads as TGTGCCAGTAGTCCTGGACAGAGGACTGAAGCTTTCTTT. As protein: CASSPGQRTEAFF.

The chain employs TRBV19 and TRBJ2-2, with a possible D match to TRBD2 (5 bases). Looked up from germline, CDR1 is LNHDA and CDR2 is SQIVND (reference sequence). The CDR3 sequence is 13 residues long. The germline V and J ends were trimmed by 7 bases and 11 bases, with 17 bases remaining between them. CDR3 loop: CASTPSSGGELFF. CDR3 bases: TGTGCCAGTACCCCCTCTAGTGGAGGAGAGCTGTTTTTT.

The CDR3 here is CASSDLHLGTEAFF. As DNA, the CDR3 is TGTGCCAGCAGCGACCTGCACCTCGGCACTGAAGCTTTCTTT. V usage is TRBV9 and J usage is TRBJ1-1; D gene uncertain. The V gene lost 3 bases and the J gene lost 4 bases, with 13 bases spanning the gap. Germline CDR1 and CDR2: SGDLS and YYNGEE. This CDR3 region has 14 residues.

The chain couples TRBV11-1 to TRBJ1-2; D may be TRBD1 (6 bases). Trimming stripped 4 bases from V and 4 bases from J, with 13 bases between. Germline V lookup: CDR1 SGHAT, CDR2 FQDESV (reference sequence). The CDR3 runs 14 residues. CDR3: CASSSRQGSYGYTF. CDR3 nucleotide sequence: TGTGCCAGCAGCTCTCGGCAGGGGAGCTATGGCTACACCTTC.

V usage is TRBV6-1 and J usage is TRBJ1-1, with D hard to call. Trimming removed 8 bases from V and 0 bases from J, with 10 bases in between. Germline CDR1 is MNHNS and CDR2 is SASEGT. The CDR3 sequence is 13 residues long. This CDR3 is CASRFNLNTEAFF. CDR3 bases: TGTGCCAGCCGATTCAACTTGAACACTGAAGCTTTCTTT.

The chain is built from TRBV19 and TRBJ1-5; perhaps TRBD1 as D (5 bases). This CDR3 contains 16 residues. Germline V CDR1 and CDR2: LNHDA, SQIVND (reference sequence). Trimming left V 7 bases short and J 3 bases short, with 19 bases between. DNA for the CDR3: TGTGCCAGTAACCAACCCGGGGGGTGGCACAATCAGCCCCAGCATTTT. Its translation: CASNQPGGWHNQPQHF.

This rearrangement joins TRBV9 to TRBJ1-2, with D possibly matching TRBD1 (5 bases). The CDR3 covers 14 residues. Germline V gene data show CDR1 as SGDLS and CDR2 as YYNGEE. The V end lost 3 bases, the J end lost 6 bases, and 15 bases lay between the germline ends. For the CDR3, the DNA is TGTGCCAGCAGCGCAAACCAGGGTAGAGATGGCTACACCTTC. This gives the protein CASSANQGRDGYTF.

This chain connects TRBV5-1 to TRBJ1-5; D perhaps matches TRBD1 (5 bases). Germline loops: CDR1 SGHRS, CDR2 YFSETQ. V was clipped by 0 bases and J by 6 bases, with 10 bases between them. The CDR3 totals 14 residues. In nucleotides, the CDR3 is TGCGCCAGCAGCTTGGCGGGGGGAGGTCAGCCCCAGCATTTT. Amino acid sequence: CASSLAGGGQPQHF.

The genes are TRBV6-1 and TRBJ2-1, with D possibly matching TRBD2 (6 bases). Trimming took off 7 bases at V and 11 bases at J, with 18 bases between the two ends. Per the germline V gene, CDR1 is MNHNS and CDR2 is SASEGT. This CDR3 has 13 amino acids. The CDR3: CASNHDRGTQQFF. In DNA form, the CDR3 reads TGTGCCAGCAATCATGATCGTGGGACTCAGCAGTTCTTC.

This clone was observed a single time. The rearrangement joins TRBV9 to TRBJ2-4; 12 nucleotides align to TRBD2. With 5 bases clipped from V and 1 base from J, the junction kept 1 base outside the gene matches. The CDR3 is made up of 15 amino acids. CDR1 is SGDLS and CDR2 is YYNGEE in the germline V gene. The CDR3, as DNA: TGTGCCAGCAGTACTAGCGGGGGGGCCAAAAACATTCAGTACTTC. It yields the protein CASSTSGGAKNIQYF.

The rearrangement links TRBV5-1 to TRBJ1-4, with 7 bases fitting TRBD1. Germline V gives CDR1 SGHRS, CDR2 YFSETQ. V lost 3 bases, J lost 0 bases, and 8 bases stayed unmatched. This CDR3 is built from 17 residues. The CDR3 sequence: CASSWRGRLATNEKLFF. The CDR3 coding sequence is TGCGCCAGCAGCTGGAGGGGGCGGCTAGCAACTAATGAAAAACTGTTTTTT.

V gene TRBV6-1 combines with J gene TRBJ2-4, with 7 bases that match TRBD2. This CDR3 is 13 amino acids long. Looked up from germline, CDR1 is MNHNS and CDR2 is SASEGT. With 6 bases clipped from V and 6 bases from J, the junction kept 5 bases outside the gene matches. The CDR3 loop reads CASSDGLGNIQYF. The CDR3 DNA reads as TGTGCCAGCAGCGATGGACTAGGAAACATTCAGTACTTC.